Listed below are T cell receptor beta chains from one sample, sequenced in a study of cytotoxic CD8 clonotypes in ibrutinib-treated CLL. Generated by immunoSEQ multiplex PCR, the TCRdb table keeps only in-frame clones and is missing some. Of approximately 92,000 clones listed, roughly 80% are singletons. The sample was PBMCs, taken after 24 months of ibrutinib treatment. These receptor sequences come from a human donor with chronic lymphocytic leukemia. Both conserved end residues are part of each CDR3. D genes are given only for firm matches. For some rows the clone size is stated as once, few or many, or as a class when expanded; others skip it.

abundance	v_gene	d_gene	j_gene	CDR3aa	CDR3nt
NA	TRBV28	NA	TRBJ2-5	CASSSQETQYF	TGTGCCAGCAGTTCTCAAGAGACCCAGTACTTC
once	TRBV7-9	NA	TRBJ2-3	CASSQRQLVTDTQYF	TGTGCCAGCAGCCAACGACAGTTGGTTACAGATACGCAGTATTTT
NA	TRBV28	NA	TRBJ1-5	CASSNIDQPQHF	TGTGCCAGCAGTAATATCGATCAGCCCCAGCATTTT
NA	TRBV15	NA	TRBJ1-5	CATSRTNAGQPQHF	TGTGCCACCAGCAGAACAAACGCGGGTCAGCCCCAGCATTTT
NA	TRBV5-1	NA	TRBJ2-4	CASSLGVWGAKNIQYF	TGCGCCAGCAGCTTGGGGGTTTGGGGAGCCAAAAACATTCAGTACTTC
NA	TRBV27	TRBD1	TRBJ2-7	CASINPRTGGSEQYF	TGTGCCAGCATCAACCCGCGGACAGGGGGATCCGAGCAGTACTTC
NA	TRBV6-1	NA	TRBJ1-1	CASKITWDTEAFF	TGTGCCAGCAAAATCACTTGGGACACTGAAGCTTTCTTT
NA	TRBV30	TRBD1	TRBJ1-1	CAVRRDRGGNTEAFF	TGTGCCGTACGACGGGACAGGGGTGGGAACACTGAAGCTTTCTTT
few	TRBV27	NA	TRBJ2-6	CASSLGSGANVLTF	TGTGCCAGCAGTCTGGGCTCTGGGGCCAACGTCCTGACTTTC
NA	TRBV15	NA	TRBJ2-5	CATSTPSQGLLKTQYF	TGTGCCACCAGCACCCCGTCCCAGGGCTTACTAAAGACCCAGTACTTC
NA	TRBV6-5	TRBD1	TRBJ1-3	CASSYQGQGGNTIYF	TGTGCCAGCAGTTACCAGGGACAGGGTGGAAACACCATATATTTT
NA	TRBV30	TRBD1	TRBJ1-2	CAWSQGAVGYTF	TGTGCCTGGAGTCAGGGGGCAGTTGGCTACACCTTC
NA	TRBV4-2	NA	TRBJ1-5	CASSQSEASNQPQHF	TGTGCCAGCAGTCAGAGTGAGGCCAGCAATCAGCCCCAGCATTTT
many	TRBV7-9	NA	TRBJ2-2	CASSLGAGELFF	TGTGCCAGCAGCTTAGGGGCCGGGGAGCTGTTTTTT
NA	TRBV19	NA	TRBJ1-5	CASSIVPGRSNQPQHF	TGTGCCAGTAGTATAGTTCCGGGGAGAAGCAATCAGCCCCAGCATTTT
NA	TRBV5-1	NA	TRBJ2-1	CASSLGPVWEGNNEQFF	TGCGCCAGCAGCCTGGGCCCCGTTTGGGAAGGCAACAATGAGCAGTTCTTC
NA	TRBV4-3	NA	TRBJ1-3	CASSQVWDAGNTIYF	TGCGCCAGCAGCCAAGTGTGGGACGCTGGAAACACCATATATTTT
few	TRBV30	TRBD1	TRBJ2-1	CAWSAGQGSYNEQFF	TGTGCCTGGAGTGCAGGACAGGGCTCCTACAATGAGCAGTTCTTC